A single sample is the source of the 16 T cell receptor beta chains below, sequenced in a study of T cell changes during pregnancy in multiple sclerosis. Data came from immunoSEQ multiplex PCR; TCRdb stores just in-frame clones and leaves some out. Of around 50,000 clones in the sample, approximately 87% are singletons; the top ten hold about 5.2%. Sequencing input: peripheral blood from another person, used as feeder cells. These receptors were taken from a human donor whose cells served as feeder cells for cultures in a pregnancy study.

This clone has just a few counts. The rearrangement uses TRBV2 and TRBJ1-6, with a possible D match to TRBD1 (6 bases). CDR3 length: 13 amino acids. CDR1 and CDR2 (germline): SNHLY, FYNNEI. Trimming left V 3 bases short and J 7 bases short, with 7 bases between. This chain's CDR3 is CASSDRGNSPLHF. The CDR3 nucleotides read TGTGCCAGCAGTGACAGGGGAAATTCACCCCTCCACTTT. The full variable domain, its missing parts supplied by reference TRBV2 and TRBJ1-6, is EPEVTQTPSHQVTQMGQEVILRCVPISNHLYFYWYRQILGQKVEFLVSFYNNEISEKSEIFDDQFSVERPDGSNFTLKIRSTKLEDSAMYFCASSDRGNSPLHFGNGTRLTVT.

The chain is built from TRBV4-3 and TRBJ2-6, with a tentative D call TRBD1 (5 bases). The V gene's germline CDR1 is LGHNA and CDR2 YSLEER. V lost 1 base and J lost 1, with 14 bases in between. The CDR3 is 18 amino acids. The CDR3, as DNA: TGCGCCAGCAGCCAAGCGTGGAGTAGGGGTTCTGGGGCCAACGTCCTGACTTTC. As protein: CASSQAWSRGSGANVLTF.

CDR3 loop: CASSLTPGEQYF. CDR3 in DNA: TGTGCCAGCAGCTTAACCCCGGGCGAGCAGTACTTC. The chain uses TRBV7-2 and TRBJ2-7, with D uncertain. The CDR3 consists of 12 residues. CDR1 is SGHTA, CDR2 FQGNSA, per germline. Trimming took 2 bases from V and 6 from J, leaving 8 bases between them.

This clone was recorded at least ten times. The J gene is TRBJ2-7, the V gene TRBV2, with a weak D call TRBD1 (6 bases). The germline V gene has CDR1 SNHLY and CDR2 FYNNEI. The CDR3 contains 12 residues. V shed 8 bases and J shed 6 bases, with 14 bases lying between them. The DNA of the CDR3 is TGTGCCAGCCGATCCACAGGGACCGAGCAGTACTTC. Amino acid sequence: CASRSTGTEQYF.

The chain has TRBV29-1 and TRBJ1-1; D gene uncertain. The germline V gene encodes CDR1 SQVTM and CDR2 ANQGSEA. CDR3 length: 11 amino acids. V lost 8 bases to trimming and J lost 1 base, with 8 bases between them. The CDR3 bases are TGCAGCACCCGGACGAACACTGAAGCTTTCTTT. It yields the protein CSTRTNTEAFF. Based on the CDR3 plus reference TRBV29-1 and TRBJ1-1, the full variable domain is SAVISQKPSRDICQRGTSLTIQCQVDSQVTMMFWYRQQPGQSLTLIATANQGSEATYESGFVIDKFPISRPNLTFSTLTVSNMSPEDSSIYLCSTRTNTEAFFGQGTRLTVV.

J is TRBJ1-2 and V is TRBV19; D gene unclear. V shed 0 bases and J shed 8 bases, with 10 bases lying between them. This CDR3 comprises 13 residues. Germline-derived CDR1 and CDR2 are LNHDA and SQIVND (reference sequence). The CDR3 nucleotides read TGTGCCAGTAGTATAGATCCGCTTTTGGGCTACACCTTC. It yields the protein CASSIDPLLGYTF.

This clone occurred a few times. V and J are TRBV30 and TRBJ1-5; a possible D gene is TRBD1 (5 bases). This CDR3 has 13 amino acids. Germline-derived CDR1 and CDR2 are GTSNPN and SVGIG (reference sequence). The germline V and J ends were trimmed by 0 bases and 5 bases, with 8 bases remaining between them. CDR3 sequence (DNA): TGTGCCTGGAGTGTAACGGGGGATCAGCCCCAGCATTTT. The encoded protein is CAWSVTGDQPQHF.

This sequence joins TRBV5-1 and TRBJ2-7, with D possibly matching TRBD2 (5 bases). The length of the CDR3 is 13 residues. V was clipped by 5 bases and J by 0 bases, with 9 bases between them. Germline CDR1 SGHRS, CDR2 YFSETQ. The CDR3 nucleotides are TGCGCCAGCAGTCGGGATTACTCCTACGAGCAGTACTTC. It specifies CASSRDYSYEQYF.

This sequence joins TRBV20-1 and TRBJ2-2; D is perhaps TRBD1 (6 bases). This CDR3 contains 11 residues. In germline, CDR1 is DFQATT, CDR2 SNEGSKA (reference sequence). Trimming took off 1 base at V and 15 bases at J, with 12 bases between the two ends. The chain's CDR3 is CSARVRDKVFF. DNA of the CDR3: TGCAGTGCTAGAGTTCGGGACAAGGTGTTTTTT.

The J gene is TRBJ2-7, the V gene TRBV5-5; D possibly corresponds to TRBD2 (6 bases). CDR1 is SGHKS and CDR2 is YYEKEE in the germline V gene (reference sequence). The CDR3 consists of 14 residues. The V end lost 6 bases, the J end lost 0 bases, and 13 bases lay between the germline ends. CDR3 nucleotides: TGTGCCAGCACTTGGGGGGTGACCTCCTACGAGCAGTACTTC. This codes for CASTWGVTSYEQYF.

This chain joins TRBV5-8 and TRBJ1-4, with D hard to call. This CDR3 spans 15 amino acids. Trimming cost V 2 bases and J 6 bases, with 14 bases left between them. Germline CDR1 SGHTS, CDR2 YDEGEE. The CDR3 is CASSLLGRKDEKLFF. CDR3 DNA: TGTGCCAGCAGCTTATTGGGGAGAAAGGATGAAAAACTGTTTTTT.

This sequence joins TRBV9 and TRBJ2-6, with D perhaps TRBD1 (6 bases). Looked up from germline, CDR1 is SGDLS and CDR2 is YYNGEE. Trimming shortened V by 0 bases and J by 2 bases, and 15 bases separated the two germline ends. This CDR3 is 18 amino acids long. The CDR3 bases are TGTGCCAGCAGCGTAGGAACAGGGTGGGGTACTGGGGCCAACGTCCTGACTTTC. It yields the protein CASSVGTGWGTGANVLTF.

This chain connects TRBV28 to TRBJ2-3; 8 bases fit TRBD2. CDR1 is MDHEN and CDR2 is SYDVKM in the germline V gene. After removal of 6 bases from V and 3 bases from J, the junction contained 5 bases not matched to a gene. CDR3 size: 14 residues. CDR3 nucleotides: TGTGCCAGCAGCGGGGGGGGTAGGACAGATACGCAGTATTTT. Amino acid sequence: CASSGGGRTDTQYF.

CDR3 in amino acids: CASSVGTGVQWDSGANVLTF. The DNA for the CDR3 is TGCGCCAGCAGCGTCGGGACAGGGGTGCAATGGGACTCTGGGGCCAACGTCCTGACTTTC. V gene TRBV5-1 combines with J gene TRBJ2-6, with 10 nucleotides matching TRBD1. The trim removed 4 bases at V and 0 bases at J, leaving 13 bases unmatched. Germline CDR1 reads SGHRS; CDR2 reads YFSETQ. The CDR3 has 20 amino acids.

The chain couples TRBV9 to TRBJ1-3; D is unclear. The V gene's germline CDR1 is SGDLS and CDR2 YYNGEE. CDR3 length equals 15 residues. V was pared by 0 bases and J by 0 bases, with 7 bases between. DNA of the CDR3: TGTGCCAGCAGCGTAGCCGCGAGCTCTGGAAACACCATATATTTT. This gives the protein CASSVAASSGNTIYF.

The chain employs TRBV27 and TRBJ1-2; D is perhaps TRBD1 (6 bases). The CDR3 is 13 residues long. Looked up from germline, CDR1 is MNHEY and CDR2 is SMNVEV (reference sequence). V shed 8 bases and J shed 7 bases, with 17 bases lying between them. This CDR3 is CASSDREIGGYTF. The DNA of the CDR3 is TGTGCCAGCTCGGACAGAGAAATAGGTGGCTACACCTTC.